A single T cell receptor (beta chain) is shown here with its context. This table comes from immunoSEQ multiplex PCR, and its TCRdb copy is limited to in-frame clones, with some not included. This sample has 800,000 to 950,000 clones; around 96% occur once, and the top ten carry about 0.22%. CD45RO-negative, CCR7-positively selected cells formed the naive CD8 fraction, excluding terminally differentiated effector memory CD45RA+ cells. Recent acute infections and vaccinations were absent in the healthy HIV-negative adult donors. This entry belongs to a study of shared clonotypes between healthy human individuals. On the study more broadly: Donors had three CD4 naive, three CD4 memory, two CD8 naive and one CD8 memory plate apiece.

The receptor's source is a man aged 30 to 45 in good health. The sequencing input was naive CD8+ T cells sorted from blood.

The CDR3: CARAGTGKEQYF. As DNA, the CDR3 is TGTGCCAGAGCCGGGACAGGGAAGGAGCAGTACTTC. This chain joins TRBV5-3 and TRBJ2-7, with 9 bases lining up with TRBD1. TRBV5-3 is an open reading frame whose function is uncertain. This CDR3 is built from 12 residues. The ends lost 7 bases at V and 7 bases at J; junction bases unmatched: 6.